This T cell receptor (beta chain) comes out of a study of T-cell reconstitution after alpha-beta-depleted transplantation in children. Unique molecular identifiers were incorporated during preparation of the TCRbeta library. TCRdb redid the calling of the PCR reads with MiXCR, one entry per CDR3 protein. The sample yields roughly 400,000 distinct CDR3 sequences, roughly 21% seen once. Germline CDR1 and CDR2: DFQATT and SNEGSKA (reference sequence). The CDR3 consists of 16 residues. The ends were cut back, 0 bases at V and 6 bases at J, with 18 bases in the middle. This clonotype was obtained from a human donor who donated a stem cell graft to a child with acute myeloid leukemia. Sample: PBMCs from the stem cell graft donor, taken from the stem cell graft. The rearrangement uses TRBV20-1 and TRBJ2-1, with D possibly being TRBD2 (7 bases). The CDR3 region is CSARDKRGDYLNEQFF. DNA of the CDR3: TGCAGTGCTAGAGATAAGAGGGGGGACTACCTCAATGAGCAGTTCTTC.